The clone carrying this T cell receptor beta chain was observed a few times. What it binds is unknown. Each individual donor underwent a draw of about 9.1 milliliters of peripheral blood. The CDR3 sequence is 15 residues long. The ends lost 0 bases at V and 6 bases at J; junction bases unmatched: 5. Germline-derived CDR1 and CDR2 are MNHNY and SVGAGI (reference sequence). Alongside a J-beta primer mix, a sample-barcoded 5' primer served in a second PCR lasting about 7 to 12 cycles. TCRdb independently ran MiXCR on the 5' RACE reads; one entry per CDR3 protein. Of fewer than 1 million distinct CDR3 sequences detected, approximately 44% appear once; the ten largest clones hold about 19%. The data stem from a study of blood T cells in healthy people across ages. Broader study findings: Getting older went along with TCR beta diversity per million T cells dropping roughly linearly.

This sequence was found in a man aged 60-69 years in good health. The specimen was blood. The chain joins TRBV6-6 to TRBJ2-1, with TRBD1 identical over 7 bases. In nucleotides, the CDR3 is TGTGCCAGCAGTTACTCTCGACAGGGCTCCAATGAGCAGTTCTTC. Protein: CASSYSRQGSNEQFF.